This T cell receptor (beta chain) originates from a study of T cells in localized non-small cell lung cancer. V dropped 5 bases and J dropped 1; count of bases not matched to a gene: 3. The CDR3 sequence is 14 residues long. Germline V CDR1 and CDR2: SEHNR, FQNEAQ (reference sequence). Data came from immunoSEQ multiplex PCR; TCRdb stores just in-frame clones and leaves some out. This sample has about 26,000 clones, with around four fifths found just once. With regard to this clone: Antigen specificity is unknown.

General study results and limits: Turning up in adjacent lung were a median around 60 of the top 100 tumor clones.

This TCR was sampled from a woman between 35 and 75 years old with stage I lung adenocarcinoma. The gene calls are TRBV7-9 and TRBJ2-3, with 7 bases lining up with TRBD1. The specimen comprised peripheral blood, sampled before any cancer treatment. The CDR3 DNA reads as TGTGCCAGCAGCCGACAGGGTGGCACAGATACGCAGTATTTT. Translating gives CASSRQGGTDTQYF.